The TCR beta chain described here comes from a study of beta chain features in type 1 diabetes. Study findings and constraints: Type 1 diabetes patients had TCRB CDR3s that were shorter (moderately but significantly so) in all four CD4+ subsets.

For this clone: Its antigen is currently unknown.

The V gene's germline CDR1 is SGHTA and CDR2 FQGNSA. Between the trimmed V and J ends, which lost 3 bases and 7 bases, there was a span of 11 bases. This CDR3 is built from 13 residues. The isolated RNA, all of it, was reverse transcribed, so expressed TCRB transcripts were what got sequenced. Mean read depth for naive, central memory and regulatory T cell samples was approximately 3.57 million reads. Libraries were prepared by immunoSEQ multiplex PCR; TCRdb keeps only in-frame clonotypes and omits some of them. Of a few hundred thousand clones in the sample, 8.5% to 10% were seen once. Sequenced sample: central memory CD4+ T cells from blood. V and J are TRBV7-2 and TRBJ2-3; D is uncertain. The sequence was obtained from a man aged 30 to 39 with type 1 diabetes. Here the CDR3 reads CASSFKELHTQYF. Here the CDR3 DNA reads TGTGCCAGCAGCTTCAAAGAGCTTCATACGCAGTATTTT.